This T cell receptor (beta chain) emerged from a study of cytomegalovirus exposure and HLA in healthy donors. The overall study: There were approximately 400 genotyped donors. Of these, 81% fell in the genetic ancestry cluster associated with self-reported Caucasian donors.

Trimming cost V 4 bases and J 1 base; bases outside gene matches: 3. The CDR3 is made up of 14 amino acids. The germline gives CDR1 SGHRS, CDR2 YFSETQ. Note on this clone: Other DNA sequences in the same sample also yield this CDR3.

The PCR made use of 60 Vbeta and 13 Jbeta primers. TCRdb's copy holds only in-frame clones and misses some; the assay was immunoSEQ multiplex PCR. Altogether some 200,000 clones are present, over 65% being singletons, with the ten largest covering just under 3%. Sequencing was performed on PBMCs. This receptor was obtained from a woman in her 30s in good health and CMV-seronegative. J is TRBJ1-1 and V is TRBV5-1; 8 bases match TRBD1. The CDR3, as DNA: TGCGCCAGCAGCCTGACAGGGGAGAACACTGAAGCTTTCTTT. Protein product: CASSLTGENTEAFF. Full variable domain (rest looked up from reference TRBV5-1 and TRBJ1-1): KAGVTQTPRYLIKTRGQQVTLSCSPISGHRSVSWYQQTPGQGLQFLFEYFSETQRNKGNFPGRFSGRQFSNSRSEMNVSTLELGDSALYLCASSLTGENTEAFFGQGTRLTVV.